The sequence of this T cell receptor beta chain was determined in a study of cytomegalovirus exposure and HLA in healthy donors (dated by TCRdb to the late 2010s). Looking at the study overall: According to a later analysis, the 120 or so validation repertoires were produced on the same platform as the approximately 690 repertoires of the first cohort. To predict cytomegalovirus infection status, the study combined high-throughput TCR immunosequencing, statistical association of individual TCRs with disease status, and machine learning. Along with the approximately 620-subject first cohort, a separate validation cohort of over 90 different subjects was used. The study was designed to test whether signatures of past pathogen exposure could be identified by cataloging public T cell receptors.

To note about this clone: Its cognate antigen has yet to be identified. Nothing much larger sits one base from this clone, and base qualities are not available.

The study at large found these results: A later analysis had no HLA typing for the validation cohort, so co-occurrence there was scored across all 110 or so repertoires. While some public TCRs were present in many individuals, most TCR sequences turned up only very rarely across donors. The authors suggested that the approach could potentially be extended to other disease states and immunological phenotypes. Three of the identified cytomegalovirus-associated TCR beta chains were confirmed in vitro to be specific for cytomegalovirus antigens. Cytomegalovirus status was reported to be diagnosed by the classifier with high specificity and sensitivity in both the original and validation cohorts. The study listed 150 to 200 TCR beta chains as associated with cytomegalovirus. Subsequent analysis determined that TCRs grouped into clusters in the first cohort also showed a tendency toward co-occurrence across the 120 validation repertoires, and approximately 94% of cluster scores exceeded 0.

Receptors were amplified or captured by the immunoSEQ multiplex PCR assay. The published analysis was carried out like this. A statistical classification framework was built for diagnosing cytomegalovirus status from the catalog of TCR beta chain sequences. Entries here come from immuneACCESS through TCRdb and include only in-frame sequences with V and J called. Some clones fail to appear in such tables; in the studies checked, an unresolved V gene covers under half of the shortfall, and the cause of the remainder is unknown. Clonal size and the V and J genes are those of that table, whereas D and trimming came from the DNA. The sample table holds tens of thousands of clones, of which roughly 88% were seen once. The ten largest clones represent 2.1% of the sample. Donors formed part of the validation cohort, which comprised over a hundred subjects and was distinct from the first cohort of 550 to 850 subjects.

The cysteine opens and the phenylalanine closes a CDR3 of 14 amino acids. Of all the DNA, just the CDR3 is kept, 42 bases in frame from base 1. Reading the germline V gene gives CDR1 MNHNS and CDR2 SASEGT. At the junction V is shortened by 4 bases and J by 6 bases, with 13 bases in between. This clonotype was sampled from a man aged 25-45 years in good health and CMV-seronegative. The sample consisted of PBMCs. The sequence is built from TRBV6-1 and TRBJ2-4; tentative D gene TRBD2, with 6 bases matching. The CDR3 is CASSATSLTNIQYF. The nucleotide sequence is given as TGTGCCAGCAGTGCAACTAGCCTTACAAACATTCAGTACTTC.